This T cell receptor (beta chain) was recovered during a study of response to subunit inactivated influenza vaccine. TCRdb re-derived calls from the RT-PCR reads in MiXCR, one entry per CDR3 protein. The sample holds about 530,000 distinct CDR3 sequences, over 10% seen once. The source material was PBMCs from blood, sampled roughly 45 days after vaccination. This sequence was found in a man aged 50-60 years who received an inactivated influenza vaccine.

This chain's CDR3 is CASRRGEGFSTDTQYF. CDR3 coding DNA: TGTGCCAGCAGGCGAGGGGAGGGGTTCAGCACAGATACGCAGTATTTT. The chain employs TRBV4-2 and TRBJ2-3; 7 nucleotides line up with TRBD2. With V trimmed by 6 bases and J by 0 bases, 9 bases remained unmatched. The germline V gene encodes CDR1 LGHNA and CDR2 YNFKEQ. This CDR3 comprises 16 residues.